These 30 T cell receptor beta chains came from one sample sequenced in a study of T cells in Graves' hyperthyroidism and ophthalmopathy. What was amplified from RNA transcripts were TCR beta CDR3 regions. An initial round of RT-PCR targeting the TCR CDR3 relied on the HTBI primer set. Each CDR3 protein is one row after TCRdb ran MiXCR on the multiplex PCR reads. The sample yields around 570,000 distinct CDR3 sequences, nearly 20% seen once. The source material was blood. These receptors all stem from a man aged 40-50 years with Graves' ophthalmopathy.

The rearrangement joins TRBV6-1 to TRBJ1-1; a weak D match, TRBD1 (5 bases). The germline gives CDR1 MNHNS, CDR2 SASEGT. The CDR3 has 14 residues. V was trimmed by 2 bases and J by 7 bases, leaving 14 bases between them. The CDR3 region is CASSETPPRDEAFF. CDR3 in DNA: TGTGCCAGCAGTGAAACCCCCCCCAGGGATGAAGCTTTCTTT.

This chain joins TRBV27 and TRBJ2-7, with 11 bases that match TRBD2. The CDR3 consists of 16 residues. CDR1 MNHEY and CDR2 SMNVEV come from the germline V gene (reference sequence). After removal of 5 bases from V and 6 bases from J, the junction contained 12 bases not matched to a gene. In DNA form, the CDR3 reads TGTGCCAGCAGTCCCTACACTAGCGGGGGCTTATCCGAGCAGTACTTC. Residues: CASSPYTSGGLSEQYF.

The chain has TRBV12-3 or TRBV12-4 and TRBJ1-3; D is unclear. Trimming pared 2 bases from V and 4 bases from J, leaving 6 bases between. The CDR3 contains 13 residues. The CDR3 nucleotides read TGTGCCAGCAGTTTACTGGGAGGAAACACCATATATTTT. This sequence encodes CASSLLGGNTIYF.

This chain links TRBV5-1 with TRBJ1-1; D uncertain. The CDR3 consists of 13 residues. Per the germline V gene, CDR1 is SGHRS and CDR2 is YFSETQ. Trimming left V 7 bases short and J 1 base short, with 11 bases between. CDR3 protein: CASHEAANTEAFF. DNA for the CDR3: TGCGCCAGCCACGAGGCGGCGAACACTGAAGCTTTCTTT.

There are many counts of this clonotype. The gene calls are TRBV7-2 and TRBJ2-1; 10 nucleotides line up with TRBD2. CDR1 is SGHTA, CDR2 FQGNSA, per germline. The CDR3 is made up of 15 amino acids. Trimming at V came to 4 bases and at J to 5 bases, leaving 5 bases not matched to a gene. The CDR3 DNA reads TGTGCCAGCAGCTCCGGGACTAGCGTTAACAATGAGCAGTTCTTC. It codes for CASSSGTSVNNEQFF.

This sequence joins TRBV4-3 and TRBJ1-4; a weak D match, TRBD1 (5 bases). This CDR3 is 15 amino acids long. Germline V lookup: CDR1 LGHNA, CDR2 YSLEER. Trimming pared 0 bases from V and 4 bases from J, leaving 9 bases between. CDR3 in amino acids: CASSQEQRGNEKLFF. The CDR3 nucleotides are TGCGCCAGCAGCCAAGAACAGAGGGGTAATGAAAAACTGTTTTTT.

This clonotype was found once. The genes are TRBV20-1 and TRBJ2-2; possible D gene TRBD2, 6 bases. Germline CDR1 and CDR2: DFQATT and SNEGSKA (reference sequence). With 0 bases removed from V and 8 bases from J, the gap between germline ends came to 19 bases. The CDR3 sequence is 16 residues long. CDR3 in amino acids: CSARDWGVTGRGELFF. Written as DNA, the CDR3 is TGCAGTGCTAGAGATTGGGGGGTAACCGGTCGGGGGGAGCTGTTTTTT.

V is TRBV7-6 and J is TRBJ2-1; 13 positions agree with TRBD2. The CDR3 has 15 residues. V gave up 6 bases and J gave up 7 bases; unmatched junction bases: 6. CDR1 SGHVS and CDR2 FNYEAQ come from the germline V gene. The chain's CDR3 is CASSGLAGAGNEQFF. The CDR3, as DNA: TGTGCCAGCAGTGGACTAGCGGGGGCTGGTAATGAGCAGTTCTTC. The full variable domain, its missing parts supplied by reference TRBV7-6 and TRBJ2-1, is GAGVSQSPRYKVTKRGQDVALRCDPISGHVSLYWYRQALGQGPEFLTYFNYEAQQDKSGLPNDRFSAERPEGSISTLTIQRTEQRDSAMYRCASSGLAGAGNEQFFGPGTRLTVL.

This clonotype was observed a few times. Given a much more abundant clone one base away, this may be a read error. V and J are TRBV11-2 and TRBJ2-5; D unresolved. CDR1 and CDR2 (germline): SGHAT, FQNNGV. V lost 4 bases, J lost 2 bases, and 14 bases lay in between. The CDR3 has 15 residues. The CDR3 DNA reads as TGTGCCAGCAGCTCAGGTTTGGCAGAGCAAGAGACCCAGTACTTC. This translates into CASSSGLAEQETQYF.

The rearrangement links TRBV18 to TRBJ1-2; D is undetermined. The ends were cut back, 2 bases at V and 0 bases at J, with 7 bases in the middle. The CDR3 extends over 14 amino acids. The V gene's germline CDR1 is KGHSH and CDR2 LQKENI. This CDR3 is CASSPGGANYGYTF. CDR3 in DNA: TGTGCCAGCTCACCAGGCGGAGCTAACTATGGCTACACCTTC. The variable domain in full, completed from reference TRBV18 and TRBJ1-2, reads NAGVMQNPRHLVRRRGQEARLRCSPMKGHSHVYWYRQLPEEGLKFMVYLQKENIIDESGMPKERFSAEFPKEGPSILRIQQVVRGDSAAYFCASSPGGANYGYTFGSGTRLTVV.

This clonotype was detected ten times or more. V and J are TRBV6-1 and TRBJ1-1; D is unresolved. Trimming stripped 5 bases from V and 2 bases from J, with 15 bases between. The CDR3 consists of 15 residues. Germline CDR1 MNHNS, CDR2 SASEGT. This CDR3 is CASSTLGFRNTEAFF. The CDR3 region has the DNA TGTGCCAGCAGTACCCTGGGGTTCCGAAACACTGAAGCTTTCTTT.

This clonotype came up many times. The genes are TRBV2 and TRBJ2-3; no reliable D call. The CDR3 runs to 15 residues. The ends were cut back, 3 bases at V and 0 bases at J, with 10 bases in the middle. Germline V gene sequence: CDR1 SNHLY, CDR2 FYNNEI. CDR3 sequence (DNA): TGTGCCAGCAGTGAGCCAGGATCTAGCACAGATACGCAGTATTTT. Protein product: CASSEPGSSTDTQYF.

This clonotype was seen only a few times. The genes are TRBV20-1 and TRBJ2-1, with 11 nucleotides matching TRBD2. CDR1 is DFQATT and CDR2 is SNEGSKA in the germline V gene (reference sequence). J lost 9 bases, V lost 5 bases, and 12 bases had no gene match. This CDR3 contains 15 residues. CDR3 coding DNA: TGCAGTGCTCTTACCGTAGCGGGAGGGCACGGTGAGCAGTTCTTC. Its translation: CSALTVAGGHGEQFF.

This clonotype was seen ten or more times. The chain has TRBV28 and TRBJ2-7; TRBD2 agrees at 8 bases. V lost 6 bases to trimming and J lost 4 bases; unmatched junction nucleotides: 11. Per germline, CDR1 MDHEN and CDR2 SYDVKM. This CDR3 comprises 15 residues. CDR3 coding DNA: TGTGCCAGCAGCCCCACGAGCGGGAGTCGATACGAGCAGTACTTC. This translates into CASSPTSGSRYEQYF.

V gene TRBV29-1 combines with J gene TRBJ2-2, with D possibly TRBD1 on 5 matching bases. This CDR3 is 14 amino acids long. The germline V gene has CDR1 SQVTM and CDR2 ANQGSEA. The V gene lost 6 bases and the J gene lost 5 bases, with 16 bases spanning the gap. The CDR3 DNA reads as TGCAGCGTCGATACTGGGCAGGGTACCGGGGAGCTGTTTTTT. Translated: CSVDTGQGTGELFF.

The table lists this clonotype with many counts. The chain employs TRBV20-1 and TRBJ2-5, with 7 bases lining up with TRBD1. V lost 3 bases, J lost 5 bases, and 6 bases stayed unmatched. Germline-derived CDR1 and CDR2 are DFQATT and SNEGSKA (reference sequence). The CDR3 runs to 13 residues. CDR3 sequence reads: CSARNRGSETQYF. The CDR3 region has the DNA TGCAGTGCTAGGAACAGGGGTTCGGAGACCCAGTACTTC.

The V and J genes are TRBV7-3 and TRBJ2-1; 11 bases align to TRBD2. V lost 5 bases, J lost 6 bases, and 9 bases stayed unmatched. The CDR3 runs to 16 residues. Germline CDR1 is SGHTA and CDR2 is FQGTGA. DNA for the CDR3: TGTGCCAGCAGCCCTAGGGCCGGACTAGCGGGCAATGAGCAGTTCTTC. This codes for CASSPRAGLAGNEQFF.

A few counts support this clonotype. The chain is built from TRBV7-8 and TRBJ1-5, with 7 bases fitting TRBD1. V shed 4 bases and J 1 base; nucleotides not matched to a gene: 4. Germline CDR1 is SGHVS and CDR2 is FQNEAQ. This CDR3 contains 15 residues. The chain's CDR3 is CASSSRGRSNQPQHF. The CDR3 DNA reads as TGTGCCAGCAGCTCGAGGGGGCGAAGCAATCAGCCCCAGCATTTT.

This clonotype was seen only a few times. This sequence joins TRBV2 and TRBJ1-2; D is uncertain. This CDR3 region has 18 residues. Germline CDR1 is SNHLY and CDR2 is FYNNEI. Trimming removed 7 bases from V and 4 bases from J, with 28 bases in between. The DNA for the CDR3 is TGTGCCAGCACGGCCTTTCGGGAGGCGGTCTCTCAGCTCTATGGCTACACCTTC. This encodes CASTAFREAVSQLYGYTF. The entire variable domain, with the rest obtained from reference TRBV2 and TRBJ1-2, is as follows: EPEVTQTPSHQVTQMGQEVILRCVPISNHLYFYWYRQILGQKVEFLVSFYNNEISEKSEIFDDQFSVERPDGSNFTLKIRSTKLEDSAMYFCASTAFREAVSQLYGYTFGSGTRLTVV.

CDR3 region: CASSHGGPGETQYF. The CDR3 nucleotides read TGTGCCAGCAGCCACGGGGGCCCGGGGGAGACCCAGTACTTC. V gene TRBV13 combines with J gene TRBJ2-5, with D perhaps matching TRBD1 or TRBD2 (6 bases each). The CDR3 runs to 14 residues. CDR1 and CDR2 from the germline V gene are PRHDT and FYEKMQ (reference sequence). Trimming left V 5 bases short and J 5 bases short, with 15 bases between.

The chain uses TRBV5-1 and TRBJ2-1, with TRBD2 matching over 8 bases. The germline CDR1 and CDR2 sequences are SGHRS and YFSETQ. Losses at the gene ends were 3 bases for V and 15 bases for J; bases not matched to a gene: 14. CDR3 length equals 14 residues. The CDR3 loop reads CASSSGLGGVGLFF. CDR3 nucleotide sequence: TGCGCCAGCAGCTCGGGACTAGGGGGGGTTGGTCTGTTCTTC.

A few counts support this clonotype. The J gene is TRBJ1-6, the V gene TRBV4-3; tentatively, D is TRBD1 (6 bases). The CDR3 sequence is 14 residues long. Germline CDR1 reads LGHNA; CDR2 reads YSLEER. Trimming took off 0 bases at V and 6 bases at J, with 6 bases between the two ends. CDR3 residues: CASSQEGGNSPLHF. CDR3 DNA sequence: TGCGCCAGCAGCCAAGAAGGGGGTAATTCACCCCTCCACTTT.

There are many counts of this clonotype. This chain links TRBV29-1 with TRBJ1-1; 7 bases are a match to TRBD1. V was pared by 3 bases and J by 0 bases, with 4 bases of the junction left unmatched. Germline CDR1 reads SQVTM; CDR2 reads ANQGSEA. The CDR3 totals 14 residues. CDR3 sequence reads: CSVDQTGMNTEAFF. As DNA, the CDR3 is TGCAGCGTTGATCAGACAGGGATGAACACTGAAGCTTTCTTT.

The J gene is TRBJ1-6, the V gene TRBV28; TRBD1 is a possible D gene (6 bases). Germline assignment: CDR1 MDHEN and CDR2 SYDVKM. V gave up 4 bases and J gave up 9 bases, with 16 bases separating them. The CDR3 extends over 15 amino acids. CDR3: CASSSPTGWSSPLHF. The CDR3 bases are TGTGCCAGCAGTTCGCCGACAGGCTGGAGTTCACCCCTCCACTTT.

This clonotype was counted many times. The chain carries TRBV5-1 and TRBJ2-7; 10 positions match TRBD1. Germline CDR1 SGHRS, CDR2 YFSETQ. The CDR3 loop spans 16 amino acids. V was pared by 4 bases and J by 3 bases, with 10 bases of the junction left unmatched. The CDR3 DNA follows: TGCGCCAGCAGCAGGTCGCCGGGACAGGGGATCTACGAGCAGTACTTC. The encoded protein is CASSRSPGQGIYEQYF.

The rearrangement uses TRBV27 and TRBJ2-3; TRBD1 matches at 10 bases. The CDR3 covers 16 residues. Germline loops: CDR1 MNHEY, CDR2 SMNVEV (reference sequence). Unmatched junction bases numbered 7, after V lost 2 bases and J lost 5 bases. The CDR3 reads CASSLPPTGGRDTQYF. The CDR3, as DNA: TGTGCCAGCAGTTTACCCCCGACAGGGGGCCGAGATACGCAGTATTTT.

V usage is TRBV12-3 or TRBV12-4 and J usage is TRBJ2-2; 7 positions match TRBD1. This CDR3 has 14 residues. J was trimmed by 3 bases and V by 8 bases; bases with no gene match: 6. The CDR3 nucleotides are TGTGCCAGCGATTGGCAGGGGGACACCGGGGAGCTGTTTTTT. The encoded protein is CASDWQGDTGELFF.

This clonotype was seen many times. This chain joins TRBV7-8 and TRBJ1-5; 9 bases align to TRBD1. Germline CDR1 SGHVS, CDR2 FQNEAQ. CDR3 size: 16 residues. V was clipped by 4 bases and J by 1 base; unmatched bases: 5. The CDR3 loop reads CASSSPGQGSNQPQHF. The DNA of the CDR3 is TGTGCCAGCAGCTCTCCGGGACAGGGAAGCAATCAGCCCCAGCATTTT.

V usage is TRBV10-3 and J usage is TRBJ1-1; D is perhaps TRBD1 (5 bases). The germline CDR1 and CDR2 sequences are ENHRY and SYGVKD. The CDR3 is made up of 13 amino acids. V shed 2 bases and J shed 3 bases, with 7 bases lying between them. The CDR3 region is CAISEGADTEAFF. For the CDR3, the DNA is TGTGCCATCAGTGAGGGGGCAGACACTGAAGCTTTCTTT.

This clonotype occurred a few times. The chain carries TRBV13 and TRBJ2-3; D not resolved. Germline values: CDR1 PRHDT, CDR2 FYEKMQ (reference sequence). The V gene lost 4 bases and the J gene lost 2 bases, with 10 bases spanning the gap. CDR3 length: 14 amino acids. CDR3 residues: CASSSPQLTDTQYF. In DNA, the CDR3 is TGTGCCAGCAGCTCTCCCCAGCTCACAGATACGCAGTATTTT.